These T cell receptor beta chains were read from a single sample in a study of identical twins. TCRdb re-called the 5' RACE reads through MiXCR, storing one row per CDR3 protein. In the table there are 1.5 million or so distinct CDR3 sequences, around 33% of which are singletons. Sequenced: cord blood. The origin of the receptors is a newborn girl in good health. CDR3s include the opening cysteine and the closing phenylalanine or tryptophan. D genes are given only for firm matches.

CDR3aa	v_gene	j_gene	d_gene
CASSFGTGNTGELFF	TRBV28	TRBJ2-2	TRBD1
CATSDGGAYNEQFF	TRBV24-1	TRBJ2-1	NA
CSAPRTGNGEFF	TRBV20-1	TRBJ2-1	NA
CASSQELGLTNEKLFF	TRBV4-2	TRBJ1-4	NA
CASSLFPGQGKANQPQHF	TRBV5-1	TRBJ1-5	TRBD1
CSASDKGYGAQYF	TRBV20-1	TRBJ2-7	NA
CSAPLAGEGETQYF	TRBV20-1	TRBJ2-5	TRBD2
CASSQDRTVSAYEQYF	TRBV4-1	TRBJ2-7	NA
CASSSTPAPNYGYTF	TRBV6-1	TRBJ1-2	NA
CASSRPGRTGELFF	TRBV27	TRBJ2-2	NA
CASSPTAVLYGYTF	TRBV28	TRBJ1-2	NA
CSARRGTGADTQYF	TRBV20-1	TRBJ2-3	NA
CASTTYLSTGYNKQFF	TRBV27	TRBJ2-1	NA
CASSFSTSATKNIQYF	TRBV7-2	TRBJ2-4	TRBD2
CASSAEGGYNQPQHF	TRBV6-4	TRBJ1-5	NA
CASSAPRERLNGYTF	TRBV6-6	TRBJ1-2	NA
CSALGQGRAEAFF	TRBV20-1	TRBJ1-1	TRBD1
CARSLTLIRTTGTDTQYF	TRBV5-6	TRBJ2-3	NA
CASTNDTQYF	TRBV5-1	TRBJ2-3	NA
CASSLVRQISTDTQYF	TRBV7-2	TRBJ2-3	NA
CASSLGGSPLDYGYTF	TRBV5-1	TRBJ1-2	NA
CASSSSGGLPYNEQFF	TRBV28	TRBJ2-1	TRBD2
CASSFRVLKPQHF	TRBV28	TRBJ1-5	NA
CASSYLGVRREQYF	TRBV6-2/TRBV6-3	TRBJ2-7	NA
CASSHGQGARELFF	TRBV4-2	TRBJ2-2	TRBD1
CAPRDSPTGTDTQYF	TRBV3-1	TRBJ2-3	TRBD1
CASSRPRVGAFF	TRBV28	TRBJ1-1	NA
CASSQDLSGYNQPQHF	TRBV4-2	TRBJ1-5	NA
CASSQGGSDYHTDTQYF	TRBV4-2	TRBJ2-3	NA
CASSQVLGQASSTDTQYF	TRBV4-2	TRBJ2-3	TRBD1
CASSPRTGGDGYTF	TRBV11-2	TRBJ1-2	TRBD1
CASSPDSWGYTF	TRBV4-2	TRBJ1-2	NA
CASSLEVGHTEAFF	TRBV7-9	TRBJ1-1	NA
CATSDPRQGSNEQFF	TRBV24-1	TRBJ2-1	TRBD1
CASSEIRDRGDRGYGYTF	TRBV6-1	TRBJ1-2	TRBD1
CASSQVGRAAKNIQYF	TRBV4-1	TRBJ2-4	NA
CSARDRNGTIYEQYF	TRBV20-1	TRBJ2-7	NA
CASSLELIRDRYGYTF	TRBV7-2	TRBJ1-2	NA
CASSVISGAHTDTQYF	TRBV6-4	TRBJ2-3	TRBD2
CASSFRRQLYSNQPQHF	TRBV28	TRBJ1-5	NA
CRVEYNSGTANYGYTF	TRBV29-1	TRBJ1-2	NA
CASSYEAGVSDTQYF	TRBV6-5	TRBJ2-3	TRBD2
CASSPSTGDQPQHF	TRBV18	TRBJ1-5	TRBD1
CSASGRNYRASTDTQYF	TRBV20-1	TRBJ2-3	TRBD2